A single sample gave rise to the 30 T cell receptor beta chains below, sequenced in a study of shared clonotypes between healthy human individuals. Assay: immunoSEQ multiplex PCR; the TCRdb copy retains only in-frame clones and omits some. The table has about 2.4 million clones, more than 90% seen once. The sample was naive CD4+ T cells sorted from blood. The subset: CD45RA+ positively selected. Receptor source: a young man in good health.

The CDR3 sequence is CASSPRTGGAGNQPQHF. The CDR3, as DNA: TGTGCCAGCAGCCCCCGGACAGGGGGCGCGGGCAATCAGCCCCAGCATTTT. The chain combines TRBV7-2 with TRBJ1-5, with 11 bases aligning to TRBD1. Trimming took 5 bases from V and 2 from J; bases not matched to a gene: 8. The CDR3 is 17 amino acids. Germline lookup yields CDR1 SGHTA and CDR2 FQGNSA.

This sequence joins TRBV28 and TRBJ1-2; the D is unclear. Deletions cut 5 bases from V and 7 bases from J, with 8 bases between. The CDR3 runs 11 residues. Germline V CDR1 and CDR2: MDHEN, SYDVKM. The CDR3 sequence is CASSPQSGYTF. The CDR3 coding sequence is TGTGCCAGCAGTCCCCAATCTGGCTACACCTTC.

The chain employs TRBV7-2 and TRBJ2-7; 8 bases line up with TRBD2. The CDR3 contains 15 residues. J was trimmed by 5 bases and V by 5 bases; bases with no gene match: 11. CDR1 is SGHTA, CDR2 FQGNSA, per germline. CDR3 nucleotides: TGTGCCAGCAGCCCCCGGGGGGGCCACAAGGACGAGCAGTACTTC. Translating gives CASSPRGGHKDEQYF. The variable domain in full, with the rest retrieved from reference TRBV7-2 and TRBJ2-7, is GAGVSQSPSNKVTEKGKDVELRCDPISGHTALYWYRQSLGQGLEFLIYFQGNSAPDKSGLPSDRFSAERTGGSVSTLTIQRTQQEDSAVYLCASSPRGGHKDEQYFGPGTRLTVT.

The chain couples TRBV11-2 to TRBJ1-4; TRBD1 might be the D (6 bases). Trimming cost V 5 bases and J 4 bases, with 20 bases left between them. CDR3 length: 17 amino acids. Germline V CDR1 and CDR2: SGHAT, FQNNGV. The CDR3 spells CASSAGAGSFVNEKLFF. In DNA, the CDR3 is TGTGCCAGCAGCGCGGGGGCGGGGAGCTTCGTTAATGAAAAACTGTTTTTT.

The chain carries TRBV11-3 and TRBJ2-5, with no clear D. The V end was cut by 5 bases, the J end by 5 bases, with 12 bases between. This CDR3 contains 13 residues. Germline V gives CDR1 SGHNT, CDR2 YENEEA. The CDR3 loop reads CASSPRLGETQYF. In DNA form, the CDR3 reads TGTGCCAGCAGCCCCCGTTTAGGGGAGACCCAGTACTTC.

This clone was seen a handful of times. The same CDR3 is also encoded by other DNA sequences in this sample. This chain joins TRBV18 and TRBJ2-5; no firm D call. V dropped 3 bases and J dropped 1 base, with 3 bases sitting between them. CDR3 size: 12 residues. Germline CDR1 reads KGHSH; CDR2 reads LQKENI. The CDR3 DNA sequence: TGTGCCAGCTCACCTCGCCAAGAGACCCAGTACTTC. This codes for CASSPRQETQYF.

The chain recombines TRBV2 with TRBJ2-7; D is unclear. The CDR3 covers 14 residues. From germline, CDR1 is SNHLY and CDR2 FYNNEI. The ends were cut back, 3 bases at V and 0 bases at J, with 9 bases in the middle. The CDR3 DNA reads as TGTGCCAGCAGTGACCCACATTTCTCCTACGAGCAGTACTTC. Residues: CASSDPHFSYEQYF.

V usage is TRBV4-1 and J usage is TRBJ2-7; D is uncertain. Germline-derived CDR1 and CDR2 are MGHRA and YSYEKL. The CDR3 is made up of 16 amino acids. Trimming removed 3 bases at V and 2 bases at J, with 17 bases between. This CDR3 reads CASSHSAETSTYEQYF. The CDR3 DNA sequence: TGCGCCAGCAGCCACAGTGCCGAGACATCCACCTACGAGCAGTACTTC.

This chain joins TRBV7-9 and TRBJ2-2; 11 nucleotides line up with TRBD2. CDR1 is SEHNR and CDR2 is FQNEAQ in the germline V gene (reference sequence). This CDR3 region has 16 residues. After removal of 10 bases from V and 0 bases from J, the junction contained 7 bases not matched to a gene. The CDR3 protein is CATVLAGGTNTGELFF. In DNA form, the CDR3 reads TGTGCCACCGTTCTAGCGGGAGGTACGAACACCGGGGAGCTGTTTTTT. Full variable domain (outside the CDR3, taken from reference TRBV7-9 and TRBJ2-2): DTGVSQNPRHKITKRGQNVTFRCDPISEHNRLYWYRQTLGQGPEFLTYFQNEAQLEKSRLLSDRFSAERPKGSFSTLEIQRTEQGDSAMYLCATVLAGGTNTGELFFGEGSRLTVL.

The CDR3: CAISESISGRSEQFF. The DNA for the CDR3 is TGTGCCATCAGTGAGTCGATATCGGGGAGGAGTGAGCAGTTCTTC. The chain couples TRBV10-3 to TRBJ2-1, with TRBD2 as a possible D gene (6 bases). This CDR3 spans 15 amino acids. Per germline, CDR1 ENHRY and CDR2 SYGVKD. V dropped 0 bases and J dropped 9 bases, with 15 bases sitting between them.

The gene calls are TRBV5-1 and TRBJ2-5, with D unresolved. Germline lookup yields CDR1 SGHRS and CDR2 YFSETQ. The CDR3 runs to 13 residues. V was trimmed by 2 bases and J by 3 bases, leaving 8 bases between them. The CDR3 DNA reads TGCGCCAGCAGCTTAGAGGTTAAAGAGACCCAGTACTTC. Translation: CASSLEVKETQYF.

This clone was recorded only once. V and J are TRBV19 and TRBJ1-3; D is uncertain. Trimming took 10 bases from V and 4 from J, leaving 11 bases between them. The germline V gene encodes CDR1 LNHDA and CDR2 SQIVND (reference sequence). CDR3 length equals 12 residues. Here the CDR3 reads CAIGGSGNTIYF. The CDR3 region has the DNA TGTGCCATAGGAGGGTCGGGAAACACCATATATTTT. The full variable domain, in which reference TRBV19 and TRBJ1-3 provide the parts outside the CDR3, is DGGITQSPKYLFRKEGQNVTLSCEQNLNHDAMYWYRQDPGQGLRLIYYSQIVNDFQKGDIAEGYSVSREKKESFPLTVTSAQKNPTAFYLCAIGGSGNTIYFGEGSWLTVV.

There are a few counts of this clone. CDR3 DNA sequence: TGCGCCAGCAGCCAAATGCTGAACACTGAAGCTTTCTTT. Translation: CASSQMLNTEAFF. The V gene is TRBV4-3, the J gene TRBJ1-1; D is ambiguous. The CDR3 loop spans 13 amino acids. V was cut by 2 bases and J by 0 bases, with 4 bases left in between. Germline V gene data show CDR1 as LGHNA and CDR2 as YSLEER.

V gene TRBV7-2 combines with J gene TRBJ2-1, with 10 nucleotides matching TRBD2. The CDR3 loop spans 15 amino acids. Trimming removed 5 bases from V and 4 bases from J; junction bases left unmatched: 5. In germline, CDR1 is SGHTA, CDR2 FQGNSA. The CDR3 nucleotides are TGTGCCAGCAGCCATGGACTAGCGGTTTACAATGAGCAGTTCTTC. Translation gives CASSHGLAVYNEQFF.

J is TRBJ2-3 and V is TRBV14; 7 nucleotides agree with TRBD2. The CDR3 sequence is 17 residues long. With V trimmed by 0 bases and J by 3 bases, 9 bases remained unmatched. From germline, CDR1 is SGHDN and CDR2 FVKESK. The CDR3 DNA follows: TGTGCCAGCAGCCAAGAGGGTCCGGGGGAGGGAACAGATACGCAGTATTTT. Protein product: CASSQEGPGEGTDTQYF.

The chain combines TRBV19 with TRBJ1-1; D remains unclear. The CDR3 runs to 11 residues. Germline V gene sequence: CDR1 LNHDA, CDR2 SQIVND (reference sequence). Trimming stripped 3 bases from V and 8 bases from J, with 7 bases between. In nucleotides, the CDR3 is TGTGCCAGTAGTATTTTCCAGGAAGCTTTCTTT. Protein product: CASSIFQEAFF.

The gene calls are TRBV11-2 and TRBJ2-1; the match to TRBD2 covers 11 bases. This CDR3 region has 14 residues. Germline V gene data show CDR1 as SGHAT and CDR2 as FQNNGV. The ends lost 3 bases at V and 7 bases at J; junction bases unmatched: 2. The CDR3 reads CASSFRLAGNEQFF. In DNA form, the CDR3 reads TGTGCCAGCAGCTTCCGACTAGCGGGAAATGAGCAGTTCTTC.

A single count supports this clone. CDR3 nucleotide sequence: TGTGCCATCAGTGCCCCCCCAGGGAGCGCCGGGGACACTGAAGCTTTCTTT. Amino acids: CAISAPPGSAGDTEAFF. The gene calls are TRBV10-3 and TRBJ1-1, with D maybe TRBD1 (5 bases). The CDR3 runs 17 residues. The germline CDR1 and CDR2 sequences are ENHRY and SYGVKD. Trimming pared 4 bases from V and 3 bases from J, leaving 21 bases between.

The sample holds one count of this clone. The rearrangement uses TRBV5-1 and TRBJ2-3; 8 bases fit TRBD2. CDR1 is SGHRS and CDR2 is YFSETQ in the germline V gene. CDR3 length equals 13 residues. V shed 6 bases and J 5 bases; nucleotides not matched to a gene: 5. The CDR3 sequence: CASKGLVGDTQYF. As DNA, the CDR3 is TGCGCCAGCAAGGGACTAGTCGGAGATACGCAGTATTTT.

The chain recombines TRBV9 with TRBJ2-2, with D unresolved. CDR3 size: 16 residues. The V gene's germline CDR1 is SGDLS and CDR2 YYNGEE. Trimming removed 0 bases from V and 4 bases from J, with 13 bases in between. The chain's CDR3 is CASSVEVTTGTGELFF. The CDR3 bases are TGTGCCAGCAGCGTAGAGGTCACTACGGGCACCGGGGAGCTGTTTTTT. Together with reference TRBV9 and TRBJ2-2, the CDR3 gives the full variable domain: DSGVTQTPKHLITATGQRVTLRCSPRSGDLSVYWYQQSLDQGLQFLIQYYNGEERAKGNILERFSAQQFPDLHSELNLSSLELGDSALYFCASSVEVTTGTGELFFGEGSRLTVL.

For this clone: At the DNA level, this CDR3 is encoded by other sequences in the same sample as well. The rearrangement links TRBV7-9 to TRBJ1-6; TRBD1 aligns across 8 bases. Trimming at V came to 3 bases and at J to 9 bases, leaving 4 bases not matched to a gene. Germline CDR1 reads SEHNR; CDR2 reads FQNEAQ (reference sequence). There are 14 residues in the CDR3. The DNA of the CDR3 is TGTGCCAGCAGCTTGTCAGGGGGCGGTTCACCCCTCCACTTT. It is translated as CASSLSGGGSPLHF.

V gene TRBV5-1 combines with J gene TRBJ1-2, with 7 positions matching TRBD1. CDR1 and CDR2 from the germline V gene are SGHRS and YFSETQ. J gave up 1 base and V 0 bases, and 6 bases lay outside the gene matches. The CDR3 is made up of 16 amino acids. DNA for the CDR3: TGCGCCAGCAGCTTGGGGGACAGTTCCTTTAACTATGGCTACACCTTC. Encoded protein: CASSLGDSSFNYGYTF.

This chain joins TRBV29-1 and TRBJ2-7; no reliable D call. The ends were cut back, 2 bases at V and 2 bases at J, with 10 bases in the middle. Germline V gene data show CDR1 as SQVTM and CDR2 as ANQGSEA. There are 13 residues in the CDR3. DNA for the CDR3: TGCAGCGTTGAAACAGCCAAAACCTACGAGCAGTACTTC. Its translation is CSVETAKTYEQYF.

This chain joins TRBV30 and TRBJ2-7; a possible D gene is TRBD2 (5 bases). CDR3 length equals 15 residues. From germline, CDR1 is GTSNPN and CDR2 SVGIG (reference sequence). V was shortened by 3 bases and J by 2 bases, with 17 bases between the two germline ends. The CDR3 DNA sequence: TGTGCCTGGAGGGAGAGGGTTTCTAGGACCTACGAGCAGTACTTC. Amino acid sequence: CAWRERVSRTYEQYF.

The V and J genes are TRBV18 and TRBJ2-7, with 8 bases that match TRBD2. After removal of 0 bases from V and 7 bases from J, the junction contained 2 bases not matched to a gene. This CDR3 contains 13 residues. CDR1 is KGHSH, CDR2 LQKENI, per germline. The CDR3 loop reads CASSPPTSEEQYF. CDR3 DNA: TGTGCCAGCTCACCACCGACTAGCGAGGAGCAGTACTTC.

For this clone: The same CDR3 is also encoded by other DNA sequences in this sample. The chain links TRBV11-2 to TRBJ2-7; no firm D call. Trimming left V 2 bases short and J 5 bases short, with 4 bases between. The CDR3 length is 11 residues. The germline CDR1 and CDR2 sequences are SGHAT and FQNNGV. The CDR3 loop reads CASSLRDEQYF. CDR3 DNA sequence: TGTGCCAGCAGCTTAAGGGACGAGCAGTACTTC.

This clone has only one observation. The CDR3 DNA reads TGTGCCAGCAGCTTAAAGAGCTCTGGAAACACCATATATTTT. Translation gives CASSLKSSGNTIYF. The rearrangement links TRBV7-2 to TRBJ1-3, with D unclear. Trimming removed 2 bases from V and 0 bases from J, with 5 bases in between. The CDR3 sequence is 14 residues long. Germline CDR1 and CDR2: SGHTA and FQGNSA.

The J gene is TRBJ2-7, the V gene TRBV6-6; 7 nucleotides align to TRBD1. Trimming removed 2 bases from V and 3 bases from J; junction bases left unmatched: 7. CDR1 is MNHNY and CDR2 is SVGAGI in the germline V gene (reference sequence). This CDR3 comprises 15 residues. The CDR3 DNA reads as TGTGCCAGCAGTTACGGACAGGACACCATCTACGAGCAGTACTTC. This gives the protein CASSYGQDTIYEQYF.

The rearrangement uses TRBV5-1 and TRBJ2-5, with TRBD1 matching 7 bases. CDR3 length: 15 residues. The trim removed 3 bases at V and 11 bases at J, leaving 16 bases unmatched. Germline assignment: CDR1 SGHRS and CDR2 YFSETQ. CDR3 bases: TGCGCCAGCAGCTCGCTAGGACAGGCTCGAGGGCCTCAGTACTTC. Protein: CASSSLGQARGPQYF. The full variable domain, in which reference TRBV5-1 and TRBJ2-5 provide the parts outside the CDR3, is KAGVTQTPRYLIKTRGQQVTLSCSPISGHRSVSWYQQTPGQGLQFLFEYFSETQRNKGNFPGRFSGRQFSNSRSEMNVSTLELGDSALYLCASSSLGQARGPQYFGPGTRLLVL.

This chain connects TRBV2 to TRBJ1-6, with no clear D. Germline CDR1 reads SNHLY; CDR2 reads FYNNEI. Deletions cut 9 bases from V and 1 base from J, with 13 bases between. This CDR3 region has 15 residues. The CDR3 DNA reads TGTGCCAGTACATTCGAGGGTTCCTATAATTCACCCCTCCACTTT. Protein sequence: CASTFEGSYNSPLHF.